This T cell receptor beta chain was sequenced for a study of beta chain features in type 1 diabetes. Regarding the study as a whole: TCRB CDR3s from Type 1 diabetes patients were moderately but significantly shorter in all four CD4+ subsets. More deletions and fewer insertions at VDJ junctions were seen in type 1 diabetes patients. PCR might preferentially amplify shorter templates, equally in patients and controls. Any role of HLA type in TCRB rearrangement remained unresolved here.

What was sequenced were expressed TCRB transcripts, since all of the isolated RNA had been reverse transcribed. Assay used: immunoSEQ multiplex PCR; TCRdb lists only in-frame clones, some missing. The sample contains around 250,000 clones, roughly 24% of which appear only once. Trimming left V 1 base short and J 6 bases short, with 12 bases between. From germline, CDR1 is SGHAT and CDR2 FQNNGV. There are 15 residues in the CDR3. Note on this clone: The antigen remains undetermined.

Stem cell-like memory, regulatory, central memory and naive CD4+ cells were sorted via CD45RO/CCR7/CD25/CD127/CD95/CD27. This receptor was identified in a woman aged 25-40 years with type 1 diabetes. This chain links TRBV11-2 with TRBJ2-2; possible D gene TRBD1, 5 bases. The sequenced material came from naive CD4+ T cells from blood. In DNA, the CDR3 is TGTGCCAGCAGCTTAGGCAGGGTGATGGCCGGGGAGCTGTTTTTT. As protein: CASSLGRVMAGELFF.